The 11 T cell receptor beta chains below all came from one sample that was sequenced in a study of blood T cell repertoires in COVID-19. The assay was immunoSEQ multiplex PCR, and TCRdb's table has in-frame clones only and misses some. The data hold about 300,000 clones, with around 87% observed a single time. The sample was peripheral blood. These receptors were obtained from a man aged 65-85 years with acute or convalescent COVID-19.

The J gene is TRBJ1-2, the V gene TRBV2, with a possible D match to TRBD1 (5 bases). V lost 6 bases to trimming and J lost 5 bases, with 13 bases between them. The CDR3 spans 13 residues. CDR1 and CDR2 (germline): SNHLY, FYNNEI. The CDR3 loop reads CASREAGTYGYTF. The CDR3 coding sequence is TGTGCCAGCAGGGAGGCGGGGACGTATGGCTACACCTTC. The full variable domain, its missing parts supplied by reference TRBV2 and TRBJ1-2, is EPEVTQTPSHQVTQMGQEVILRCVPISNHLYFYWYRQILGQKVEFLVSFYNNEISEKSEIFDDQFSVERPDGSNFTLKIRSTKLEDSAMYFCASREAGTYGYTFGSGTRLTVV.

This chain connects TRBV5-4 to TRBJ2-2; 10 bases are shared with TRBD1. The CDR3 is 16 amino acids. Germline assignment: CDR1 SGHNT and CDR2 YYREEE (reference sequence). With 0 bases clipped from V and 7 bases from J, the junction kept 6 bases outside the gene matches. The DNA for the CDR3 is TGTGCCAGCAGCTTGGGAGGGACAGGGGATTTCGGGGAGCTGTTTTTT. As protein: CASSLGGTGDFGELFF.

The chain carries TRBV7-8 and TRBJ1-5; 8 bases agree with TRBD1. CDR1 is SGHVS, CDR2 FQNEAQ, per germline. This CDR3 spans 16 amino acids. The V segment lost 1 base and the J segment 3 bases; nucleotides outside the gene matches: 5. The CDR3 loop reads CASSLVAGGTNQPQHF. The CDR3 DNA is TGTGCCAGCAGCTTAGTAGCAGGGGGCACCAATCAGCCCCAGCATTTT.

This CDR3 reads CATSRGAGARDEQFF. The CDR3 coding sequence is TGTGCCACCAGCAGAGGAGCGGGAGCCAGGGATGAGCAGTTCTTC. This rearrangement joins TRBV15 to TRBJ2-1, with 8 bases matching TRBD2. CDR3 size: 15 residues. Germline trimming cut 1 base from V and 8 bases from J; bases unmatched to any gene: 7. CDR1 and CDR2 from the germline V gene are LNHNV and YYDKDF (reference sequence).

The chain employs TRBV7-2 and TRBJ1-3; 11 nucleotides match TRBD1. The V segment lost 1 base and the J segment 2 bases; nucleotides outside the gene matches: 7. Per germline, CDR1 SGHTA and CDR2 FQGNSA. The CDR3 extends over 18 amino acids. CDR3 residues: CASSLVTGGQGAGNTIYF. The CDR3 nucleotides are TGTGCCAGCAGCTTAGTGACGGGGGGACAGGGGGCTGGAAACACCATATATTTT.

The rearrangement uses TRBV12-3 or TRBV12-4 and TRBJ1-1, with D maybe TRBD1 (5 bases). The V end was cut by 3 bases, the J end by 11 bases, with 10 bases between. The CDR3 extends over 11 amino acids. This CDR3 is CASSFAGRAFF. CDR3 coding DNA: TGTGCCAGCAGTTTTGCAGGGAGGGCTTTCTTT.

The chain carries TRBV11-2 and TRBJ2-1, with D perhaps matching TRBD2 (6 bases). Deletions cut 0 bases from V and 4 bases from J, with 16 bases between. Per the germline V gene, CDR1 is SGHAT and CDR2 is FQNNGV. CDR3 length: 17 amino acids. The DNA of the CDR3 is TGTGCCAGCAGCTTAGATGGGGGACTCCTAACTTACAATGAGCAGTTCTTC. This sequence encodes CASSLDGGLLTYNEQFF.

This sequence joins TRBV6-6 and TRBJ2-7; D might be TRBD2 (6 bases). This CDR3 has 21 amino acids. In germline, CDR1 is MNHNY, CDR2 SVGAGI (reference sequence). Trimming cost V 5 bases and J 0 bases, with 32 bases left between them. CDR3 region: CASSRGLLFLDLTFSSYEQYF. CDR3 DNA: TGTGCCAGCAGTCGGGGACTCTTGTTTCTGGATCTCACATTCAGCTCCTACGAGCAGTACTTC.

CDR3 sequence reads: CASSQAPAYRDGRYGYTF. The CDR3 DNA follows: TGTGCCAGCAGCCAAGCCCCTGCCTACAGGGATGGTCGCTATGGCTACACCTTC. This chain uses TRBV3-1 (or the pseudogene TRBV3-2) with TRBJ1-2, with D possibly being TRBD1 (6 bases). Trimming removed 1 base from V and 4 bases from J, with 22 bases in between. The germline gives CDR1 LGHDT, CDR2 YNNKEL (reference sequence). The CDR3 has 18 residues.

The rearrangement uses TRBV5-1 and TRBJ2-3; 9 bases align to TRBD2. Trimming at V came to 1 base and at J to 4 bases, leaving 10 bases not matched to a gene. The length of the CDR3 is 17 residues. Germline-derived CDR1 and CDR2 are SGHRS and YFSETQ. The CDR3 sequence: CASSLSIGGGAADTQYF. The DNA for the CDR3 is TGCGCCAGCAGCTTGAGCATCGGCGGGGGGGCAGCAGATACGCAGTATTTT.

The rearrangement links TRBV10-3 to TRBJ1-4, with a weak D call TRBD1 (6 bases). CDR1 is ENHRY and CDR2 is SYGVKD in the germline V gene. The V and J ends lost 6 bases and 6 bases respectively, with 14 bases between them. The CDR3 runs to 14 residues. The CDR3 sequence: CAISQGPLDEKLFF. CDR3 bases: TGTGCCATCAGCCAGGGGCCACTGGATGAAAAACTGTTTTTT.